This T cell receptor (beta chain) was identified during a study of T cell responses to AZD1222 COVID-19 vaccine. Produced via immunoSEQ multiplex PCR; TCRdb's table is partial and in-frame only. Of roughly 150,000 clones in the sample, 90% to 95% were seen once. The CDR3 consists of 20 residues. The V gene end was trimmed by 2 bases and the J gene end by 4 bases; junction bases not matched to a gene: 17. Germline loops: CDR1 MNHEY, CDR2 SVGEGT. This receptor was obtained from an adult who received the AZD1222 COVID-19 vaccine. The specimen comprised peripheral blood, sampled 28 days after the second AZD1222 dose. This chain links TRBV6-2 or TRBV6-3 with TRBJ1-2; 12 nucleotides agree with TRBD1. CDR3 DNA: TGTGCCAGCAGTTACATCTCCCGGGACAGGGGGCCAAACAAAACCTATGGCTACACCTTC. Protein product: CASSYISRDRGPNKTYGYTF.